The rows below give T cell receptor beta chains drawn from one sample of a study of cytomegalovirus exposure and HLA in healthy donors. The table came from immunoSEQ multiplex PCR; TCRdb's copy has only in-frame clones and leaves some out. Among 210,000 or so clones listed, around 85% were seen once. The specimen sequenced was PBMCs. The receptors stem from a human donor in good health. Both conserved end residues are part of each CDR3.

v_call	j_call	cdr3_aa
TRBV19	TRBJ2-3	CASRSGGTPNTQYF
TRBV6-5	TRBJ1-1	CASRTEEAFF
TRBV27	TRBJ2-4	CASSLGGGLAKNIQYF
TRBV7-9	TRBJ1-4	CASSPQGEGLKLFF
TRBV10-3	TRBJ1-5	CAISEGTGSNQPQHF
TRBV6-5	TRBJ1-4	CASSYAGATNEKLFF
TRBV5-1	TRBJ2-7	CASSPPHTTGGRYEQYF
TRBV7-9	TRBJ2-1	CASSHPIAGASYNEQFF
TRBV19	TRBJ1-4	CASSILQGWGEKLFF
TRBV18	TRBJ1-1	CASSPGIFPGNTEAFF
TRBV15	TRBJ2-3	CATRVVGTDTQYF
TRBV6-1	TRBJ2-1	CASSMTGSSYNEQFF
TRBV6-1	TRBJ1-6	CASSEYRNRANSPLHF
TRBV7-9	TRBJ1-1	CASSVTGIEAFF
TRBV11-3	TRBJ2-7	CASRHGQSEMTSGRAYEQYF
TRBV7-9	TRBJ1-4	CSSSLGTGRDEKLFF
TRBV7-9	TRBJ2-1	CASSPRSLTGARNEQFF
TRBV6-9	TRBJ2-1	CASSFSSSGSNNEQFF
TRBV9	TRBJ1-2	CASSTEAGGYTF
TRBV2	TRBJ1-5	CASSSRDRVTRRGNQPQHF
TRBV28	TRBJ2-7	CASSLDSWLEQYF
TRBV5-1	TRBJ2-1	CASSLGQGLNEQFF
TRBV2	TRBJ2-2	CASAGTGAGELFF
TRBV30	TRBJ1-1	CAWSTRHVAFF